The T cell receptor (beta chain) under discussion was sequenced for a study of blood T cells in healthy people across ages. Study outcomes and limitations: Across the age range, TCR beta diversity per million T cells fell in a roughly linear way.

Worth noting for this clonotype: What it binds is unknown.

Donors gave around 9.3 milliliters of peripheral blood apiece. Every sample yielded at least 6.5 million isolated PBMCs. Extractions gave at least 6 micrograms of total RNA per sample. The second PCR ran 7 to 11 cycles with a sample-barcoded 5' primer and J-beta primers. TCRdb reprocessed the 5' RACE reads via MiXCR and lists one record per CDR3 protein. The data show 650,000 to 1,000,000 distinct CDR3 sequences, with 35% to 60% seen just once and less than 20% held by the top ten. The J segment lost 3 bases and the V segment lost 3 bases, leaving 5 bases of the junction unmatched. The CDR3 has 14 residues. Germline CDR1 and CDR2: DFQATT and SNEGSKA (reference sequence).

The source of this sequence is a man older than 75 in good health. The chain joins TRBV20-1 to TRBJ1-5; 7 nucleotides line up with TRBD1. Sequenced sample: blood. CDR3 coding DNA: TGCAGTGCTAGTCAAGGGGGCTACAATCAGCCCCAGCATTTT. It encodes CSASQGGYNQPQHF.